A single sample is the source of the 9 T cell receptor beta chains below, sequenced in a study of glioma-infiltrating T cells. TCR alpha and beta CDR3 regions were amplified from RNA using iRepertoire nested multiplex PCR. TCRdb reanalysed the multiplex PCR reads using MiXCR and keeps one entry per CDR3 protein. This table has about 190,000 distinct CDR3 sequences, more than 25% appearing once. The sequenced sample was glioma tissue, nonneoplastic brain tissue, or PBMCs (not recorded which). The receptors stem from a human donor with low-grade glioma or glioblastoma, undergoing nonglioma brain surgery, or in good health (not recorded which).

Ten or more counts support this clonotype. The V call is TRBV3-1, the J call TRBJ2-3; 7 nucleotides match TRBD2. V lost 4 bases, J lost 4 bases, and 11 bases stayed unmatched. Germline lookup yields CDR1 LGHDT and CDR2 YNNKEL (reference sequence). The CDR3 has 16 amino acids. This CDR3 reads CASSRARERRADTQYF. CDR3 coding DNA: TGTGCCAGCAGCCGGGCGCGGGAGAGGCGCGCAGATACGCAGTATTTT.

As to this clonotype: A much larger clone differs from this one at a single base, so this may be a read error. V gene TRBV18 combines with J gene TRBJ1-4; no definite D call. CDR3 length: 15 residues. Trimming took 3 bases from V and 0 from J, leaving 8 bases between them. Germline CDR1 KGHSH, CDR2 LQKENI. CDR3 DNA: TGTGCCAGCTCACCCCTCAGCCCAACTAATGAAAAACTGTTTTTT. It specifies CASSPLSPTNEKLFF.

This clonotype was seen more than once but under ten times. The chain uses TRBV5-5 and TRBJ2-1, with 9 bases identical to TRBD2. This CDR3 comprises 14 residues. Germline CDR1 reads SGHKS; CDR2 reads YYEKEE (reference sequence). The V segment lost 1 base and the J segment 8 bases; nucleotides outside the gene matches: 4. This CDR3 is CASSLSGGRDEQFF. As DNA, the CDR3 is TGTGCCAGCAGCTTGTCCGGCGGGAGGGATGAGCAGTTCTTC.

This clonotype showed up just once. A much larger clone is a single base away; this may be a read error. V usage is TRBV12-3 or TRBV12-4 and J usage is TRBJ2-3; D gene uncertain. The CDR3 runs to 13 residues. CDR3 sequence (DNA): TGTGCCGGCAGTTTCGGAAGCATGGATACGCAGTATTTT. As protein: CAGSFGSMDTQYF.

The genes are TRBV19 and TRBJ1-1; unclear D gene. Trimming took off 4 bases at V and 7 bases at J, with 13 bases between the two ends. Looked up from germline, CDR1 is LNHDA and CDR2 is SQIVND (reference sequence). The CDR3 loop spans 13 amino acids. This CDR3 is CASSNRGPCEAFF. The CDR3 DNA reads TGTGCCAGTAGTAACCGCGGGCCCTGTGAAGCTTTCTTT.

This clonotype was detected ten times or more. This rearrangement joins TRBV20-1 to TRBJ2-5; 10 nucleotides match TRBD2. From germline, CDR1 is DFQATT and CDR2 SNEGSKA (reference sequence). The CDR3 covers 16 residues. V was clipped by 2 bases and J by 4 bases; unmatched bases: 10. The CDR3 reads CSARTPDRTSGETQYF. CDR3 sequence (DNA): TGCAGTGCTAGAACCCCCGACCGGACTAGCGGAGAGACCCAGTACTTC.

The chain couples TRBV27 to TRBJ2-7; 7 bases align to TRBD1. The trim removed 9 bases at V and 1 base at J, leaving 9 bases unmatched. Germline V gene lookup returns CDR1 MNHEY and CDR2 SMNVEV (reference sequence). This CDR3 contains 14 residues. The CDR3 here is CARTSGTVSYEQYF. CDR3 DNA sequence: TGTGCCAGAACCTCGGGGACAGTGTCCTACGAGCAGTACTTC.

To note about this clonotype: This may stem from a read error, because a much larger clone lies one nucleotide away. V and J are TRBV28 and TRBJ1-2; D unclear. The CDR3 contains 15 residues. Germline V lookup: CDR1 MDHEN, CDR2 SYDVKM. Here the CDR3 reads CASSPRWTYNYGDTF. Here the CDR3 DNA reads TGTGCCAGCAGCCCCCGATGGACGTATAACTATGGCGACACCTTC.

The sample holds a few counts of this clonotype. The genes are TRBV12-3 or TRBV12-4 and TRBJ2-1; perhaps TRBD2 as D (6 bases). The CDR3 runs to 14 residues. The V end was cut by 3 bases, the J end by 8 bases, with 14 bases between. In nucleotides, the CDR3 is TGTGCCAGCAGTTTCGGCGGGGCCTATGATGAGCAGTTCTTC. Protein: CASSFGGAYDEQFF.